This is a list of T cell receptor beta chains from one sample in a study of T cells in Graves' hyperthyroidism and ophthalmopathy. TCRdb re-analysed the multiplex PCR reads in MiXCR, keeping a single row per CDR3 protein. The sample lists roughly 280,000 distinct CDR3 sequences; approximately 20% were seen once. Sequencing input: blood. The receptor source for this set is a man under 40 with Graves' ophthalmopathy. Both conserved end residues are trimmed from each CDR3. The order of the fields is clone size, V gene, CDR3 protein. The size field is filled for only some rows; it gives once, few, many or a size class.

NA	TRBV12-5	ASGLNRGQTDYGYT
many	TRBV27	ASSLRRGLADTDTQY
many	TRBV5-1	ASSLASGSESDTQY
many	TRBV20-1	SARLSQGDYNSPLH
many	TRBV28	ASSLLVESNQPQH
few	TRBV9	ASSARDLSYNEQF
few	TRBV29-1	SVGAPTASTDTQY
NA	TRBV29-1	SVEASGSYEQY
few	TRBV28	ASKLAGVTDTQY
NA	TRBV9	ASSGRYTGELF
few	TRBV12-3/TRBV12-4	ASSFGFRQASNEQF
NA	TRBV11-2	ASSFGQYGNIQY
NA	TRBV19	ASSTRTRTEAF
few	TRBV6-1	ASSSYSGGTEAF
NA	TRBV11-1	ASSYRQGRTDTQY
many	TRBV20-1	SAKRAGYGYT
NA	TRBV29-1	SVVWEPLNEQF
NA	TRBV25-1	ASTPPEGRGFGLNTEAF
few	TRBV12-3/TRBV12-4	ASSPGQGYTEAF
few	TRBV11-1	ASSWDSGIGNEQF
many	TRBV28	ASRKTGWSDEQY
many	TRBV5-1	ASSLESIGMNTEAF
NA	TRBV5-1	ASSLRLAPNEQF
NA	TRBV10-1	ASSETVKNIQY
many	TRBV28	ASNTNYGYT
NA	TRBV4-2	ASSQTDRGGETQY
NA	TRBV20-1	SAKPRTSGSREQY
many	TRBV2	ASRYQLAGYEQY
NA	TRBV20-1	SAPRVVSGSNTQY
many	TRBV18	ASSMTSGSHEQF
NA	TRBV20-1	SARDRLADHNEQF
NA	TRBV7-8	ASSLGETIY
once	TRBV19	ASSIRASDGYT
NA	TRBV2	ASSEGLQGPEAF
many	TRBV20-1	SARDLGLAGEGWETQY
once	TRBV4-1	ASSWGRAEYNEQF
few	TRBV7-9	ARGGTRYNEQF